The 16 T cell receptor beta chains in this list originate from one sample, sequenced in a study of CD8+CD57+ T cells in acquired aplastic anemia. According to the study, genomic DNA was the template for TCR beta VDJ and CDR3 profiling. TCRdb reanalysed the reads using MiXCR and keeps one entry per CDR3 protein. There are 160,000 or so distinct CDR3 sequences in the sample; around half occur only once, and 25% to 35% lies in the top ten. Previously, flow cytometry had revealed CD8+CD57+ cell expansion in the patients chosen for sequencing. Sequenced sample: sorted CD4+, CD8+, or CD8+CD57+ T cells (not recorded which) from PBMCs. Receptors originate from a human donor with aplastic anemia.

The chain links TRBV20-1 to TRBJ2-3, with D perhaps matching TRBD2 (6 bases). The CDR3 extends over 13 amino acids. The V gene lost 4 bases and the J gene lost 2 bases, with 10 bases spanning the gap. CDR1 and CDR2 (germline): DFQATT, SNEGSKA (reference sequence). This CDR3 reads CSATRDFTDTQYF. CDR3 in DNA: TGCAGTGCTACAAGGGACTTCACAGATACGCAGTATTTT.

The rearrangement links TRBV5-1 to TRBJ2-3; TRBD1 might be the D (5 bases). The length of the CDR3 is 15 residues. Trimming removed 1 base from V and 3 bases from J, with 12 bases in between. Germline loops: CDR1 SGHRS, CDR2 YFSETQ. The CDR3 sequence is CASSLFPGRTDTQYF. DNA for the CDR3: TGCGCCAGCAGCTTGTTTCCAGGGCGGACAGATACGCAGTATTTT.

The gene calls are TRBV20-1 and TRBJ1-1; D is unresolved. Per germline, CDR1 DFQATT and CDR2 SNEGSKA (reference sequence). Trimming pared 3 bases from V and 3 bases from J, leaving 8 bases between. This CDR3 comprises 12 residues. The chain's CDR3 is CSASQRHTEAFF. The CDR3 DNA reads TGCAGTGCTAGCCAGAGGCACACTGAAGCTTTCTTT.

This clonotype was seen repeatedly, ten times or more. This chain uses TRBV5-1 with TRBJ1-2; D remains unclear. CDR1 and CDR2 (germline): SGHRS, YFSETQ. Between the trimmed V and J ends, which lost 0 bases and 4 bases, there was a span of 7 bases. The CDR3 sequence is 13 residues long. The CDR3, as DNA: TGCGCCAGCAGCTTGGAAGGAACCTATGGCTACACCTTC. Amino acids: CASSLEGTYGYTF.

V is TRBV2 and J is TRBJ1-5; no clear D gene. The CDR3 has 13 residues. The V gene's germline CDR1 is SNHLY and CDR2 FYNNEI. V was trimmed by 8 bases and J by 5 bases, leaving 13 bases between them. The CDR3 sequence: CASDGREDQPQHF. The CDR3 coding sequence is TGTGCCAGCGATGGACGGGAGGATCAGCCCCAGCATTTT. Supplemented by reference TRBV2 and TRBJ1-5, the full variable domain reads EPEVTQTPSHQVTQMGQEVILRCVPISNHLYFYWYRQILGQKVEFLVSFYNNEISEKSEIFDDQFSVERPDGSNFTLKIRSTKLEDSAMYFCASDGREDQPQHFGDGTRLSIL.

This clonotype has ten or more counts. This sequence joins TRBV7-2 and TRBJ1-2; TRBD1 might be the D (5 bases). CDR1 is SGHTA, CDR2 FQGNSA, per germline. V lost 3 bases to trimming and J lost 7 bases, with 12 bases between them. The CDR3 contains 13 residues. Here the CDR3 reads CASSFGAWGGYTF. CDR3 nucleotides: TGTGCCAGCAGCTTCGGGGCCTGGGGTGGCTACACCTTC.

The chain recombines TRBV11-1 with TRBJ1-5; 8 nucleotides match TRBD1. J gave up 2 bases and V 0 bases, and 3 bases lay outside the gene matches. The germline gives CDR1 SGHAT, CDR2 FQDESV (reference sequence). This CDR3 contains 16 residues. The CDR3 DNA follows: TGTGCCAGCAGCTTAGCCTTGACAGGGGGCAATCAGCCCCAGCATTTT. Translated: CASSLALTGGNQPQHF.

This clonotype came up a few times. The CDR3 DNA reads as TGCGCCAGCAGTGAGTCTCGGGGGACTGAAGCTTTCTTT. Translation: CASSESRGTEAFF. J is TRBJ1-1 and V is TRBV10-1; maybe TRBD1 (5 bases). This CDR3 contains 13 residues. Trimming shortened V by 0 bases and J by 5 bases, and 7 bases separated the two germline ends. The germline gives CDR1 WNHNN, CDR2 SYGVQD (reference sequence).

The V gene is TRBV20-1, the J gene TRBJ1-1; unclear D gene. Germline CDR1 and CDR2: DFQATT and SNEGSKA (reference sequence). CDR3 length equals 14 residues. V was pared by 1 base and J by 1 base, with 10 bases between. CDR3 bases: TGCAGTGCTAGAGTTCCAGCGGGGAACACTGAAGCTTTCTTT. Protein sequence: CSARVPAGNTEAFF.

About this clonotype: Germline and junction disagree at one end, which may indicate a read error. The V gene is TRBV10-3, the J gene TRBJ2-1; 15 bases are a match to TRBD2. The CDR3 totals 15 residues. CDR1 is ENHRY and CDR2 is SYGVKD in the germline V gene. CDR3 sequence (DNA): TGTGCCAGCAGTTCGGGACTAGCGGGAGGACATGAGCAGTTCTTC. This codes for CASSSGLAGGHEQFF.

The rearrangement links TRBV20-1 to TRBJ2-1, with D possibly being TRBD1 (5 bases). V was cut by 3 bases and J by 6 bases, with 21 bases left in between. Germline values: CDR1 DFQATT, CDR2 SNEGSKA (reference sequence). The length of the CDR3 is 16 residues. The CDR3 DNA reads TGCAGTGCTAGGCCCGCCGACAGTCCTTCAGTCAATGAGCAGTTCTTC. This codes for CSARPADSPSVNEQFF.

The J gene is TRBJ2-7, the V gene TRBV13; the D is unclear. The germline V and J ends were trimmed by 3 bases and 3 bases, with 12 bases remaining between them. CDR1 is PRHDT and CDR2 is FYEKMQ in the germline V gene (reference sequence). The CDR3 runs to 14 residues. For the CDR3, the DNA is TGTGCCAGCAGCTTCGGTGCCGACGGCTACGAGCAGTACTTC. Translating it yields CASSFGADGYEQYF.

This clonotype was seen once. The CDR3 loop reads CATSDRANTEAFF. The DNA for the CDR3 is TGTGCCACCAGCGACAGGGCGAACACTGAAGCTTTCTTT. The rearrangement joins TRBV24-1 to TRBJ1-1; TRBD1 agrees at 7 bases. The trim removed 7 bases at V and 1 base at J, leaving 2 bases unmatched. Germline assignment: CDR1 KGHDR and CDR2 SFDVKD. The CDR3 is 13 amino acids.

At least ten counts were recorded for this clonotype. Here the CDR3 reads CASSLDGSKPGGYTF. In DNA, the CDR3 is TGTGCCAGCAGCTTAGATGGGTCGAAGCCGGGTGGCTACACCTTC. The genes are TRBV7-2 and TRBJ1-2; no firm D call. Between the trimmed V and J ends, which lost 1 base and 7 bases, there was a span of 16 bases. The germline CDR1 and CDR2 sequences are SGHTA and FQGNSA. The CDR3 covers 15 residues.

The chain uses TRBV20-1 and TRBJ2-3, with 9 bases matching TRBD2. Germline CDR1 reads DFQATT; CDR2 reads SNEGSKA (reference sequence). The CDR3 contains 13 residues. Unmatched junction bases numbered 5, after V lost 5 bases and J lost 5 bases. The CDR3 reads CSAGRTSEDTQYF. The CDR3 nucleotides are TGCAGTGCTGGTAGGACTAGCGAAGATACGCAGTATTTT.

CDR3 DNA sequence: TGTGCCTGGACAGTACTGAACACTGAAGCTTTCTTT. Its translation is CAWTVLNTEAFF. The gene calls are TRBV30 and TRBJ1-1; D call uncertain. V was clipped by 4 bases and J by 0 bases, with 6 bases between them. The CDR3 has 12 amino acids. Germline CDR1 reads GTSNPN; CDR2 reads SVGIG (reference sequence).